The T cell receptor (beta chain) described here comes from a study of T cell responses to AZD1222 COVID-19 vaccine (dated by TCRdb to 2020 to 2022). General notes on the study: TCR sequencing covered roughly 230 trial participants: 207 given two doses of AZD1222 and about 26 given two doses of MenACWY control vaccine. Trial participants were enrolled into age subgroups of 18-55, 56-69 and 70-plus years, which contained roughly 150, 30 and 60 TCR-sequenced participants, respectively.

In light of the paper, this sample's time point label describes: baseline before first vaccination. Interpreted using the paper, the treatment or condition label stands for: meningococcal conjugate vaccine given as trial control. Vaccinee samples came from UK trials COV001 and COV002, including a single-blind randomized controlled phase 2/3 trial of AZD1222 (ChAdOx1 nCoV-19) in healthy adults. For TCRbeta chain sequencing, PBMC samples were collected from trial participants at day 0 and at day 28 after the second dose. Remarks on this clone: The specificity of this receptor is unknown. No clone much larger than this one lies a single base away; base qualities are absent.

What the study reported, not specific to this receptor: The 56-69-year group was small, and its depth increase did not reach significance, likely because of low power. Participants were mostly white British and included more females than males, and it was suggested by the authors that clonal diversity may have been underestimated. Reportedly, close to half of the unique spike-specific TCRs recognized epitopes lying outside the regions that are mutated in the B.1.351 and B.1.1.7 variants. Conclusions about previously exposed vaccinees are limited, since just 6 or 7 AZD1222 recipients were seropositive for SARS-CoV-2 at baseline. Because no samples from the day 14 peak response were available, repertoires could be characterized only after the peak T cell response. After two AZD1222 doses, both the breadth and the depth of spike-specific TCRs were significantly higher than at day 0 and than in MenACWY recipients. Vaccine-associated CD4 TCRs spanned the whole spike protein, with dominant responses in regions 160-218 and 743-854.

The CDR3 regions of human TCRbeta chains were subjected to immunosequencing. Processing in the source paper ran as follows. Repertoire TCRs were checked for matches against a reference library of SARS-CoV-2-specific TCRs that had been generated using the MIRA antigen-specificity platform. Breadth was defined as the fraction of unique TCRs that were SARS-CoV-2-associated, and depth was defined as the fraction of total T cells that were SARS-CoV-2-associated. Using the MIRA data, every spike-specific TCR was mapped to the spike region that the TCR reacted to and assigned to either a CD4 or a CD8 class. Log10-transformed breadth and depth values were compared by one-way ANOVA with Sidak's multiple comparisons tests. TCRdb stores this immuneACCESS table with in-frame sequences only. Part of the clones is absent; in the studies checked, under half of the shortfall reflects unresolved V genes, and no reason is known for the rest. For V, J and clone size, that table is used; D and trimming come from the DNA. For this sample the table gives 120,000 to 150,000 clones, of which around nine tenths were detected only once. Around 2.8% of the sample is held by the ten biggest clonotypes.

Deletion took 1 base off V and 2 bases off J, with a span of 8 bases between the germline ends. The CDR3 sequence holds 14 residues, the cysteine and phenylalanine included. Only CDR3 DNA remains: 42 bases, in frame from the first base. The germline V gene sets CDR1 to SGHRS and CDR2 to YFSETQ. The sequencing used peripheral blood, collected on day 0 of MenACWY control vaccination. The rearrangement joined TRBV5-1 to TRBJ2-3, with no reliable assignment of the D segment. This TCR was recovered from an adult in good health. The DNA sequence is given as TGCGCCAGCAGCTTGAACAGCTACACAGATACGCAGTATTTT. Translation gives CASSLNSYTDTQYF.